This entry lists 28 T cell receptor beta chains sequenced from one sample in a study of T cell responses to AZD1222 COVID-19 vaccine. Only in-frame clones appear in the TCRdb table, and some are missing; sequencing was by immunoSEQ multiplex PCR. The sample records approximately 150,000 clones, roughly 90% being singletons. The sequencing here drew on peripheral blood, taken 28 days after the second dose of the MenACWY control vaccine. Receptor source: an adult who received the MenACWY meningococcal vaccine as a control.

This rearrangement joins TRBV28 to TRBJ2-7, with 10 bases aligning to TRBD1. CDR1 and CDR2 (germline): MDHEN, SYDVKM. The CDR3 consists of 14 residues. The J segment lost 4 bases and the V segment lost 5 bases, leaving 5 bases of the junction unmatched. The CDR3 bases are TGTGCCAGCAGTGGTCCGGGACAGGGGTACGAGCAGTACTTC. Translated, it gives CASSGPGQGYEQYF.

The rearrangement links TRBV6-6 to TRBJ2-7; D may correspond to TRBD1 or TRBD2 (5 bases each). Germline CDR1 and CDR2: MNHNY and SVGAGI (reference sequence). Trimming took 0 bases from V and 2 from J, leaving 11 bases between them. The CDR3 runs to 15 residues. CDR3 nucleotides: TGTGCCAGCAGTTACTCGAATCCGGGACCCTACGAGCAGTACTTC. As protein: CASSYSNPGPYEQYF.

The chain couples TRBV19 to TRBJ1-2, with 7 nucleotides matching TRBD1. This CDR3 region has 14 residues. With V trimmed by 5 bases and J by 4 bases, 7 bases remained unmatched. The germline V gene encodes CDR1 LNHDA and CDR2 SQIVND (reference sequence). DNA for the CDR3: TGTGCCAGTAGTTCTCAGACAGGGCTCTATGGCTACACCTTC. Protein: CASSSQTGLYGYTF.

The chain employs TRBV15 and TRBJ1-2; perhaps TRBD1 as D (5 bases). The V gene's germline CDR1 is LNHNV and CDR2 YYDKDF (reference sequence). V was shortened by 1 base and J by 3 bases, with 9 bases between the two germline ends. The CDR3 contains 14 residues. Here the CDR3 DNA reads TGTGCCACCAGCAGAGCAGGGCTAGACTATGGCTACACCTTC. Protein sequence: CATSRAGLDYGYTF.

The V gene is TRBV18, the J gene TRBJ1-2; 9 nucleotides align to TRBD1. V lost 3 bases, J lost 2 bases, and 4 bases stayed unmatched. CDR3 length: 15 residues. CDR1 is KGHSH and CDR2 is LQKENI in the germline V gene. CDR3 region: CASSPGQGENYGYTF. CDR3 in DNA: TGTGCCAGCTCACCGGGACAGGGAGAGAACTATGGCTACACCTTC.

This chain joins TRBV30 and TRBJ2-5; a weak D match, TRBD2 (6 bases). The CDR3 has 13 residues. Per germline, CDR1 GTSNPN and CDR2 SVGIG (reference sequence). V lost 6 bases to trimming and J lost 1 base, with 12 bases between them. This chain's CDR3 is CACMRGSQETQYF. Written as DNA, the CDR3 is TGTGCCTGCATGCGGGGTAGCCAAGAGACCCAGTACTTC.

This rearrangement joins TRBV19 to TRBJ1-2; D perhaps matches TRBD1 (5 bases). Deletions cut 6 bases from V and 1 base from J, with 12 bases between. The CDR3 extends over 14 amino acids. In germline, CDR1 is LNHDA, CDR2 SQIVND (reference sequence). CDR3 DNA sequence: TGTGCCAGTAGCCGACTACAGGTTAACTATGGCTACACCTTC. This translates into CASSRLQVNYGYTF.

The V gene is TRBV9, the J gene TRBJ1-1; D perhaps matches TRBD1 (5 bases). The CDR3 covers 14 residues. Germline loops: CDR1 SGDLS, CDR2 YYNGEE. V was cut by 6 bases and J by 1 base, with 13 bases left in between. CDR3 loop: CASNKDRQNTEAFF. CDR3 coding DNA: TGTGCCAGCAACAAAGACAGACAGAACACTGAAGCTTTCTTT. The full variable domain, in which reference TRBV9 and TRBJ1-1 provide the parts outside the CDR3, is DSGVTQTPKHLITATGQRVTLRCSPRSGDLSVYWYQQSLDQGLQFLIQYYNGEERAKGNILERFSAQQFPDLHSELNLSSLELGDSALYFCASNKDRQNTEAFFGQGTRLTVV.

The chain couples TRBV11-2 to TRBJ2-2, with D uncertain. Germline V gene lookup returns CDR1 SGHAT and CDR2 FQNNGV. V lost 1 base and J 5 bases, leaving 14 bases between the germline ends. This CDR3 is 16 amino acids long. The CDR3 bases are TGTGCCAGCAGCTTAGTGGGCAGGCCGTCTACCGGGGAGCTGTTTTTT. The encoded protein is CASSLVGRPSTGELFF. Full variable domain (remainder filled in from reference TRBV11-2 and TRBJ2-2): EAGVAQSPRYKIIEKRQSVAFWCNPISGHATLYWYQQILGQGPKLLIQFQNNGVVDDSQLPKDRFSAERLKGVDSTLKIQPAKLEDSAVYLCASSLVGRPSTGELFFGEGSRLTVL.

The CDR3 coding sequence is TGTGCCAGCAGCTTCGGCTCGGGCTATGGCTACACCTTC. This sequence encodes CASSFGSGYGYTF. The gene calls are TRBV7-9 and TRBJ1-2; D uncertain. Germline V CDR1 and CDR2: SEHNR, FQNEAQ (reference sequence). The CDR3 runs to 13 residues. Trimming shortened V by 3 bases and J by 4 bases, and 9 bases separated the two germline ends.

The rearrangement joins TRBV23-1 to TRBJ1-2; the match to TRBD1 covers 9 bases. TRBV23-1 counts as an open reading frame of uncertain function. V shed 2 bases and J 0 bases; nucleotides not matched to a gene: 16. There are 20 residues in the CDR3. CDR3 in DNA: TGCGCCAGCAGTCAAACCGGGACAGGGTACCCAGTGTTAGCTAACTATGGCTACACCTTC. It translates to CASSQTGTGYPVLANYGYTF.

V gene TRBV15 combines with J gene TRBJ2-4, with no clear D. The CDR3 consists of 12 residues. V lost 9 bases to trimming and J lost 3 bases, with 9 bases between them. CDR1 LNHNV and CDR2 YYDKDF come from the germline V gene (reference sequence). CDR3 residues: CATSGSKNIQYF. Written as DNA, the CDR3 is TGTGCCACGTCCGGAAGCAAAAACATTCAGTACTTC.

The chain combines TRBV6-1 with TRBJ2-7; 7 positions agree with TRBD2. The CDR3 has 14 amino acids. Germline trimming cut 2 bases from V and 2 bases from J; bases unmatched to any gene: 3. Germline CDR1 and CDR2: MNHNS and SASEGT. Here the CDR3 DNA reads TGTGCCAGCAGTGAAATGGGGGGGGCCTACGAGCAGTACTTC. Protein product: CASSEMGGAYEQYF.

The J gene is TRBJ2-1, the V gene TRBV11-3; possibly TRBD2 for D (5 bases). V was shortened by 6 bases and J by 8 bases, with 14 bases between the two germline ends. The germline V gene encodes CDR1 SGHNT and CDR2 YENEEA. The CDR3 length is 13 residues. In DNA, the CDR3 is TGTGCCAGCAGTGGGGTGGCGGGCCATGAGCAGTTCTTC. Amino acid sequence: CASSGVAGHEQFF. The complete variable domain, with remaining parts taken from reference TRBV11-3 and TRBJ2-1, reads EAGVVQSPRYKIIEKKQPVAFWCNPISGHNTLYWYLQNLGQGPELLIRYENEEAVDDSQLPKDRFSAERLKGVDSTLKIQPAELGDSAVYLCASSGVAGHEQFFGPGTRLTVL.

V usage is TRBV12-5 and J usage is TRBJ2-7; 11 positions match TRBD2. CDR1 and CDR2 (germline): LGHNT, FRNRAP. This CDR3 is built from 14 residues. The V segment lost 5 bases and the J segment 2 bases; nucleotides outside the gene matches: 2. The CDR3 loop reads CASGDSGGAYEQYF. The CDR3 DNA reads TGTGCTAGTGGTGATAGCGGGGGGGCCTACGAGCAGTACTTC.

The rearrangement uses TRBV15 and TRBJ1-2; D ambiguous. V was shortened by 4 bases and J by 3 bases, with 9 bases between the two germline ends. Germline V gene lookup returns CDR1 LNHNV and CDR2 YYDKDF (reference sequence). This CDR3 region has 13 residues. In nucleotides, the CDR3 is TGTGCCACCAGCAAGGCGGGATACTATGGCTACACCTTC. This gives the protein CATSKAGYYGYTF.

This chain links TRBV6-5 with TRBJ2-7; 8 nucleotides match TRBD1. V lost 6 bases and J lost 4; bases outside the gene matches: 11. Germline CDR1 and CDR2: MNHEY and SVGAGI. The CDR3 consists of 15 residues. CDR3 protein: CASRKGTGGAYEQYF. CDR3 in DNA: TGTGCCAGCAGAAAGGGGACAGGAGGGGCGTACGAGCAGTACTTC.

CDR3: CASTPGQGPNYGYTF. The CDR3 DNA reads as TGTGCCAGCACCCCAGGACAGGGGCCTAACTATGGCTACACCTTC. V gene TRBV7-9 combines with J gene TRBJ1-2; TRBD1 aligns across 9 bases. Germline-derived CDR1 and CDR2 are SEHNR and FQNEAQ (reference sequence). The CDR3 consists of 15 residues. With V trimmed by 7 bases and J by 0 bases, 6 bases remained unmatched.

V and J are TRBV1 and TRBJ1-4; the table's D call of TRBD1 was not tested on the DNA. TRBV1 is an annotated pseudogene. The CDR3 spans 14 residues. CDR3 nucleotides: TGCACCAGCAGCCAAGAATGGACAGGGAAAAAACTGTTTTTT. Amino acid sequence: CTSSQEWTGKKLFF.

This sequence joins TRBV4-3 and TRBJ2-5; 11 nucleotides agree with TRBD2. The V gene's germline CDR1 is LGHNA and CDR2 YSLEER. The CDR3 is 16 residues long. V was pared by 0 bases and J by 5 bases, with 5 bases of the junction left unmatched. CDR3 protein: CASSQDIAGGRETQYF. The CDR3 nucleotides are TGCGCCAGCAGCCAAGATATAGCGGGGGGGCGTGAGACCCAGTACTTC.

Of note for this clone: An end of the junction differs from the germline gene, which may be a read error. The V gene is TRBV7-7, the J gene TRBJ2-5, with D uncertain. The CDR3 has 14 residues. CDR1 is SSHAT, CDR2 FNYEAQ, per germline (reference sequence). The CDR3 sequence: CASSLLRSGETQYF. The CDR3 DNA follows: TGTGCTAGCAGCTTACTCAGATCTGGAGAGACCCAGTACTTC.

V usage is TRBV18 and J usage is TRBJ2-7; D may correspond to TRBD1 or TRBD2 (5 bases each). V lost 6 bases and J lost 2, with 17 bases in between. Germline CDR1 KGHSH, CDR2 LQKENI. This CDR3 is built from 15 residues. The DNA for the CDR3 is TGTGCCAGCTCCCCAGCCGGGACGGGGACCTACGAGCAGTACTTC. It specifies CASSPAGTGTYEQYF.

This sequence joins TRBV7-9 and TRBJ1-2; a weak D match, TRBD1 (6 bases). V was cut by 8 bases and J by 3 bases, with 13 bases left in between. This CDR3 region has 13 residues. CDR1 is SEHNR, CDR2 FQNEAQ, per germline (reference sequence). The CDR3 is CASQDSGDYGYTF. CDR3 in DNA: TGTGCCAGCCAGGACAGTGGGGACTATGGCTACACCTTC. Full variable domain (remainder filled in from reference TRBV7-9 and TRBJ1-2): DTGVSQNPRHKITKRGQNVTFRCDPISEHNRLYWYRQTLGQGPEFLTYFQNEAQLEKSRLLSDRFSAERPKGSFSTLEIQRTEQGDSAMYLCASQDSGDYGYTFGSGTRLTVV.

This chain links TRBV15 with TRBJ2-1, with D perhaps matching TRBD2 (5 bases). V dropped 0 bases and J dropped 6 bases, with 12 bases sitting between them. Germline V CDR1 and CDR2: LNHNV, YYDKDF (reference sequence). This CDR3 is 15 amino acids long. CDR3 sequence (DNA): TGTGCCACCAGCAGAGAGAGGTTTCGGGGCAATGAGCAGTTCTTC. Residues: CATSRERFRGNEQFF.

V gene TRBV14 combines with J gene TRBJ2-1; D is perhaps TRBD2 (6 bases). The CDR3 is made up of 17 amino acids. Per the germline V gene, CDR1 is SGHDN and CDR2 is FVKESK. Between the trimmed V and J ends, which lost 1 base and 8 bases, there was a span of 21 bases. The chain's CDR3 is CASSQGPTRLALDEQFF. CDR3 nucleotides: TGTGCCAGCAGCCAAGGTCCGACTAGGCTAGCCTTGGATGAGCAGTTCTTC. The full variable domain, completed using reference TRBV14 and TRBJ2-1, is EAGVTQFPSHSVIEKGQTVTLRCDPISGHDNLYWYRRVMGKEIKFLLHFVKESKQDESGMPNNRFLAERTGGTYSTLKVQPAELEDSGVYFCASSQGPTRLALDEQFFGPGTRLTVL.

V and J are TRBV9 and TRBJ1-3, with D unclear. This CDR3 has 12 amino acids. Trimming took 4 bases from V and 4 from J, leaving 6 bases between them. Germline lookup yields CDR1 SGDLS and CDR2 YYNGEE. The CDR3 sequence is CASSIQGNTIYF. The CDR3 nucleotides are TGTGCCAGCAGCATACAAGGAAACACCATATATTTT.

This chain links TRBV28 with TRBJ2-7; D might be TRBD1 (6 bases). CDR1 and CDR2 from the germline V gene are MDHEN and SYDVKM. V lost 4 bases and J lost 3, with 19 bases in between. The CDR3 is 16 residues long. The CDR3 here is CASSWDGQIRLYEQYF. The DNA for the CDR3 is TGTGCCAGCAGTTGGGATGGACAGATACGTCTCTACGAGCAGTACTTC.

The sample holds one count of this clone. The rearrangement joins TRBV11-3 to TRBJ1-1, with D hard to call. The germline V and J ends were trimmed by 1 base and 4 bases, with 10 bases remaining between them. This CDR3 region has 14 residues. Germline V gives CDR1 SGHNT, CDR2 YENEEA. The chain's CDR3 is CASSLVSAGTEAFF. CDR3 in DNA: TGTGCCAGCAGCTTAGTTAGCGCTGGCACTGAAGCTTTCTTT.